These 18 T cell receptor beta chains came from one sample sequenced in a study of CDR3 diversity in severe acne. TCRdb re-analysed the PCR reads in MiXCR, keeping a single row per CDR3 protein. The table lists approximately 77,000 distinct CDR3 sequences, 45% to 50% of them singletons. Material for sequencing was blood. Receptors were obtained from a male donor with severe acne vulgaris.

This sequence joins TRBV7-8 and TRBJ1-1, with 8 bases aligning to TRBD1. V shed 2 bases and J 1 base; nucleotides not matched to a gene: 3. This CDR3 is 15 amino acids long. Looked up from germline, CDR1 is SGHVS and CDR2 is FQNEAQ. CDR3 DNA sequence: TGTGCCAGCAGCTTATACAGGGGGAAGAACACTGAAGCTTTCTTT. Protein sequence: CASSLYRGKNTEAFF.

This clonotype was counted a few times. The rearrangement links TRBV28 to TRBJ2-7, with 11 nucleotides matching TRBD2. CDR1 MDHEN and CDR2 SYDVKM come from the germline V gene. Trimming cost V 6 bases and J 4 bases; bases outside gene matches: 2. The CDR3 runs to 13 residues. In nucleotides, the CDR3 is TGTGCCAGCAGACTAGCGGGAGTTTACGAGCAGTACTTC. This encodes CASRLAGVYEQYF.

There are many counts of this clonotype. V and J are TRBV6-2 or TRBV6-3 and TRBJ1-5; TRBD1 is a possible D gene (6 bases). Trimming removed 2 bases from V and 0 bases from J, with 23 bases in between. CDR3 length: 20 amino acids. CDR1 and CDR2 (germline): MNHEY, SVGEGT. The CDR3 DNA sequence: TGTGCCAGCAGTTACGGAGGGACTTCCAGGGGAGGTGGTAGCAATCAGCCCCAGCATTTT. Its protein is CASSYGGTSRGGGSNQPQHF.

Concerning this clonotype: The limits of the CDR3 on the DNA are not certain, so only TCRdb's listed CDR3 is given. The rearrangement uses TRBV7-2 and TRBJ1-1; TRBD1, the D gene given by the table, was not confirmed from the DNA. CDR1 and CDR2 from the germline V gene are SGHTA and FQGNSA. Inclusive of both ends, the CDR3 amounts to 24 amino acids. CDR3 protein: CASSPAPDYVCGAVLRAANTEAFF.

This clonotype was observed many times. V is TRBV5-8 and J is TRBJ2-3; 11 positions agree with TRBD1. The CDR3 runs 16 residues. Germline CDR1 SGHTS, CDR2 YDEGEE. Trimming cost V 6 bases and J 2 bases; bases outside gene matches: 8. CDR3 in amino acids: CASTGRTGGLTDTQYF. CDR3 nucleotide sequence: TGTGCCAGCACCGGAAGGACAGGGGGCCTCACAGATACGCAGTATTTT.

Concerning this clonotype: A much larger clone lies a single base off, so this may be a read error. The V and J genes are TRBV5-4 and TRBJ2-1, with D possibly TRBD2 on 6 matching bases. The end of the DNA is better explained by TRBJ2-7, so the J call may be wrong. Germline lookup yields CDR1 SGHNT and CDR2 YYREEE (reference sequence). The CDR3 is made up of 15 amino acids. CDR3 amino acids: CASSFGLNLGGEQYF. CDR3 in DNA: TGTGCCAGCAGCTTCGGCCTAAACCTCGGGGGTGAGCAGTACTTC.

This chain connects TRBV4-2 to TRBJ2-2; D is possibly TRBD1 (6 bases). This CDR3 has 14 residues. The germline V and J ends were trimmed by 0 bases and 6 bases, with 8 bases remaining between them. The V gene's germline CDR1 is LGHNA and CDR2 YNFKEQ. The CDR3 here is CASSQDWTAGELFF. CDR3 DNA sequence: TGTGCCAGCAGCCAAGATTGGACAGCCGGGGAGCTGTTTTTT.

This rearrangement joins TRBV4-1 to TRBJ2-7; TRBD1 matches 9 bases. Germline V gives CDR1 MGHRA, CDR2 YSYEKL. The CDR3 contains 11 residues. After removal of 3 bases from V and 12 bases from J, the junction contained 3 bases not matched to a gene. CDR3 in DNA: TGCGCCAGCAGCCAGAACAGGGGGCCGTACTTC. Translated, it gives CASSQNRGPYF.

This clonotype was observed a few times. The DNA of the CDR3 is TGTGCCAGCAACTCTGGAGGGGGCGTTCAGCCCCAGCATTTT. It encodes CASNSGGGVQPQHF. The chain carries TRBV6-1 and TRBJ1-5; 7 bases fit TRBD1. The CDR3 extends over 14 amino acids. The junction had 9 bases not matched to a gene; V was cut back by 7 bases and J by 6 bases. Germline CDR1 reads MNHNS; CDR2 reads SASEGT.

By sample share, this clonotype is medium-sized (0.01 to 0.1%). V and J are TRBV2 and TRBJ1-6; no reliable D call. The CDR3 is 16 residues long. Per the germline V gene, CDR1 is SNHLY and CDR2 is FYNNEI. Trimming pared 8 bases from V and 2 bases from J, leaving 16 bases between. This CDR3 reads CASFRGKSTYNSPLHF. As DNA, the CDR3 is TGTGCCAGCTTTCGGGGAAAGTCGACCTATAATTCACCCCTCCACTTT.

This clonotype was detected only a few times. This chain links TRBV2 with TRBJ2-7; 10 positions match TRBD2. Trimming cost V 6 bases and J 3 bases; bases outside gene matches: 5. In germline, CDR1 is SNHLY, CDR2 FYNNEI. The CDR3 totals 14 residues. The CDR3 protein is CASSPGLADYEQYF. The CDR3, as DNA: TGTGCCAGCAGCCCCGGACTAGCGGACTACGAGCAGTACTTC. Variable domain in full (rest from reference TRBV2 and TRBJ2-7): EPEVTQTPSHQVTQMGQEVILRCVPISNHLYFYWYRQILGQKVEFLVSFYNNEISEKSEIFDDQFSVERPDGSNFTLKIRSTKLEDSAMYFCASSPGLADYEQYFGPGTRLTVT.

This clonotype has just a few counts. This chain links TRBV15 with TRBJ2-1; 13 bases align to TRBD2. Germline V gene lookup returns CDR1 LNHNV and CDR2 YYDKDF (reference sequence). The CDR3 loop spans 18 amino acids. V was pared by 4 bases and J by 9 bases, with 15 bases of the junction left unmatched. CDR3 in amino acids: CATSIGLAGVGDRSEQFF. CDR3 nucleotides: TGTGCCACCAGCATTGGACTAGCGGGAGTCGGGGACCGTAGTGAGCAGTTCTTC. Looking up the rest from reference TRBV15 and TRBJ2-1 gives the full variable domain: DAMVIQNPRYQVTQFGKPVTLSCSQTLNHNVMYWYQQKSSQAPKLLFHYYDKDFNNEADTPDNFQSRRPNTSFCFLDIRSPGLGDTAMYLCATSIGLAGVGDRSEQFFGPGTRLTVL.

The chain is built from TRBV25-1 and TRBJ1-2; D ambiguous. The V and J ends lost 6 bases and 14 bases respectively, with 16 bases between them. CDR1 MGHDK and CDR2 SYGVNS come from the germline V gene. This CDR3 contains 11 residues. CDR3 sequence reads: CASRGISAWTF. CDR3 sequence (DNA): TGTGCCAGCAGAGGGATCTCGGCTTGGACCTTC.

The J gene is TRBJ2-7, the V gene TRBV19; D gene uncertain. The CDR3 contains 15 residues. V was clipped by 9 bases and J by 3 bases, with 21 bases between them. CDR1 is LNHDA and CDR2 is SQIVND in the germline V gene (reference sequence). The CDR3 loop reads CASKAKGKYNYEQYF. The CDR3 DNA reads as TGTGCCAGCAAGGCAAAAGGGAAATACAACTACGAGCAGTACTTC.

The V gene is TRBV20-1, the J gene TRBJ2-7, with D perhaps TRBD2 (5 bases). Germline V lookup: CDR1 DFQATT, CDR2 SNEGSKA (reference sequence). V was shortened by 3 bases and J by 2 bases, with 17 bases between the two germline ends. This CDR3 is 15 amino acids long. This CDR3 reads CSASGMAGLTYEQYF. CDR3 nucleotide sequence: TGCAGTGCTAGCGGGATGGCGGGCCTCACCTACGAGCAGTACTTC.

In this sample, this clonotype is medium-sized. This CDR3 is missing its conserved last phenylalanine or tryptophan, likely due to a read error. The DNA is omitted, as the CDR3 cannot be located on it reliably, and the CDR3 follows TCRdb's listing. The V call is TRBV7-9, the J call TRBJ2-3; the D segment call TRBD2 is taken from the table without a DNA check. A total of 14 residues make up the CDR3, ends included. Germline CDR1 SEHNR, CDR2 FQNEAQ (reference sequence). The CDR3 spells CASSLDSVGLAGYL.

The rearrangement links TRBV7-8 to TRBJ2-6, with D perhaps matching TRBD1 (5 bases). V was shortened by 1 base and J by 1 base, with 17 bases between the two germline ends. Germline V gene data show CDR1 as SGHVS and CDR2 as FQNEAQ. The CDR3 sequence is 19 residues long. Here the CDR3 DNA reads TGTGCCAGCAGCTTAGTGCGAAGACAGTGGCCTTCTGGGGCCAACGTCCTGACTTTC. It translates to CASSLVRRQWPSGANVLTF. The whole variable domain, remainder taken from reference TRBV7-8 and TRBJ2-6, is GAGVSQSPRYKVAKRGQDVALRCDPISGHVSLFWYQQALGQGPEFLTYFQNEAQLDKSGLPSDRFFAERPEGSVSTLKIQRTQQEDSAVYLCASSLVRRQWPSGANVLTFGAGSRLTVL.

The chain combines TRBV6-5 with TRBJ2-7, with TRBD1 matching 10 bases. V lost 10 bases, J lost 2 bases, and 8 bases stayed unmatched. Germline V gives CDR1 MNHEY, CDR2 SVGAGI. The CDR3 is 14 residues long. The CDR3, as DNA: TGTGCCACTCGGGACAGGGGCCTACCCTACGAGCAGTACTTC. Its protein product is CATRDRGLPYEQYF.